This T cell receptor (beta chain) originates from a study of shared clonotypes between healthy human individuals. Study as a whole: Three plates were used per donor for CD4 naive, three for CD4 memory, two for CD8 naive and one for CD8 memory. Study-wide points: Compared with memory subsets, naive subsets generally had larger estimated richness. Blood alone was sampled, and tissue repertoires likely differ.

The CDR3 is made up of 16 amino acids. Germline-derived CDR1 and CDR2 are SEHNR and FQNEAQ (reference sequence). The V gene lost 4 bases and the J gene lost 0 bases, with 13 bases spanning the gap. As concerns this clone: What it binds is unknown.

Deep was the level at which the assay was run. TCRdb keeps only in-frame clones here, not all; method: immunoSEQ multiplex PCR. Here the sample spans about 2 million clones, over 85% being singletons. CD45RO negativity and positive selection for CCR7 defined naive CD8 cells, a population that excluded terminally differentiated effector memory CD45RA+ cells. The rearrangement links TRBV7-9 to TRBJ2-1, with D possibly matching TRBD2 (6 bases). The sample consisted of naive CD8+ T cells sorted from blood. The TCR comes from a man younger than 35 in good health. CDR3 nucleotide sequence: TGTGCCAGCAGCTCCTTAGCGGTTGACTCCTACAATGAGCAGTTCTTC. Encoded protein: CASSSLAVDSYNEQFF.